The TCR beta chain under discussion was sequenced for a study of vaccination and CD4 T cells after COVID-19. Turning to the study itself: The stimulating agents, overlapping spike peptides, came from SARS-CoV-2, HCoV-NL63, HCoV-OC43 and HCoV-229E. Study-wide points: Analysis covered relatively few convalescent patients and lacked any early post-infection timepoints.

Documented treatment: approximately 11-day PBMC culture with coronavirus spike peptide pools or control peptides (ViraFEST assay). Gathered ahead of the COVID-19 pandemic (2011-2018) were the CD4+ T cells of the unexposed donor. With peptide pools, ViraFEST first expanded antigen-specific T cells and afterwards sequenced their TCRs. Oncomine TCR Beta short-read sequencing was applied to DNA from cultured CD4+ T cells. It was from cultured CD4+ T cells that genomic DNA was extracted. One entry per CDR3 protein, called by TCRdb with MiXCR from the PCR reads. Of some 7,000 distinct CDR3 sequences listed, more than 30% are singletons. CDR1 is LGHNA and CDR2 is YSLEER in the germline V gene. V gave up 1 base and J gave up 4 bases, with 11 bases separating them. This CDR3 comprises 14 residues. On this clonotype itself: Antigen specificity is unknown.

V gene TRBV4-3 combines with J gene TRBJ2-7; D call uncertain. This sequence was found in a human donor in good health. The sequenced sample was CD4+ T cells from blood, cultured in vitro. CDR3 sequence (DNA): TGCGCCAGCAGCCAAGGGCGGAACACTTACGAGCAGTACTTC. Translation gives CASSQGRNTYEQYF.